These 17 T cell receptor beta chains were sequenced from one sample in a study of blood T cell repertoires in COVID-19. This table comes from immunoSEQ multiplex PCR, and its TCRdb copy is limited to in-frame clones, with some not included. The sample includes a few hundred thousand clones, just over 90% of them seen just once. Sample: PBMCs or T cells enriched from blood (not recorded which). These TCRs come from a woman aged 35 to 49 who had been exposed to COVID-19.

This chain joins TRBV7-6 and TRBJ2-5; D perhaps matches TRBD2 (5 bases). The length of the CDR3 is 13 residues. V lost 4 bases, J lost 7 bases, and 13 bases lay in between. The germline CDR1 and CDR2 sequences are SGHVS and FNYEAQ. The CDR3 loop is CASSYMSRGTQYF. CDR3 nucleotide sequence: TGTGCCAGCAGCTACATGAGTCGGGGGACCCAGTACTTC.

This clone was seen only once. This sequence joins TRBV25-1 and TRBJ2-2, with D tentatively TRBD2 (5 bases). The V end was cut by 0 bases, the J end by 3 bases, with 5 bases between. The CDR3 has 14 residues. CDR1 is MGHDK, CDR2 SYGVNS, per germline. CDR3 sequence (DNA): TGTGCCAGCAGTGAATACGGGGACACCGGGGAGCTGTTTTTT. It yields the protein CASSEYGDTGELFF.

This clone was counted once. The chain combines TRBV29-1 with TRBJ2-3, with D perhaps TRBD1 (5 bases). V was cut by 6 bases and J by 3 bases, with 10 bases left in between. Looked up from germline, CDR1 is SQVTM and CDR2 is ANQGSEA. The CDR3 spans 12 residues. The CDR3 bases are TGCAGCGTCAAAGGGGCTACAGATACGCAGTATTTT. This codes for CSVKGATDTQYF.

The chain joins TRBV6-5 to TRBJ2-5; the match to TRBD2 covers 7 bases. CDR3 size: 14 residues. Germline lookup yields CDR1 MNHEY and CDR2 SVGAGI. Unmatched junction bases numbered 5, after V lost 2 bases and J lost 5 bases. As DNA, the CDR3 is TGTGCCAGCAGTTACGGCGGGAGAGGGGAGACCCAGTACTTC. This codes for CASSYGGRGETQYF.

V gene TRBV11-1 combines with J gene TRBJ1-1, with TRBD1 as a possible D gene (6 bases). Germline V gene data show CDR1 as SGHAT and CDR2 as FQDESV (reference sequence). V was cut by 5 bases and J by 5 bases, with 15 bases left in between. This CDR3 contains 14 residues. The CDR3 sequence is CASSIRQAPTEAFF. The CDR3 DNA reads TGTGCCAGCAGCATCAGACAGGCTCCGACTGAAGCTTTCTTT.

The gene calls are TRBV10-3 and TRBJ1-2, with D unresolved. The CDR3 consists of 14 residues. Deletions cut 11 bases from V and 3 bases from J, with 19 bases between. Germline CDR1 ENHRY, CDR2 SYGVKD. The CDR3 nucleotides are TGTGCCGCCGGCGGCGGAATCCAGTACTATGGCTACACCTTC. Translating gives CAAGGGIQYYGYTF.

Of note for this clone: The sample holds other DNA sequences that translate to the same CDR3. The V and J genes are TRBV13 and TRBJ2-3; 8 nucleotides agree with TRBD1. After removal of 5 bases from V and 0 bases from J, the junction contained 7 bases not matched to a gene. Germline values: CDR1 PRHDT, CDR2 FYEKMQ (reference sequence). The CDR3 has 16 amino acids. CDR3 sequence: CASSPGQGFSTDTQYF. CDR3 bases: TGTGCCAGCAGCCCTGGACAGGGATTCAGCACAGATACGCAGTATTTT.

The chain employs TRBV7-6 and TRBJ2-1, with 10 bases aligning to TRBD2. The germline V gene has CDR1 SGHVS and CDR2 FNYEAQ. V lost 5 bases and J lost 3; bases outside the gene matches: 7. This CDR3 spans 16 amino acids. The CDR3 region is CASSPSGGAYYNEQFF. CDR3 DNA: TGTGCCAGCAGCCCGAGCGGGGGGGCTTACTACAATGAGCAGTTCTTC.

The V call is TRBV9, the J call TRBJ1-2; D gene ambiguous. The CDR3 spans 14 residues. Germline CDR1 is SGDLS and CDR2 is YYNGEE. With 0 bases removed from V and 4 bases from J, the gap between germline ends came to 10 bases. Written as DNA, the CDR3 is TGTGCCAGCAGCGTAGCCGGTAGCTTCTATGGCTACACCTTC. It yields the protein CASSVAGSFYGYTF.

The chain employs TRBV24-1 and TRBJ1-6; 8 nucleotides line up with TRBD1. The trim removed 0 bases at V and 4 bases at J, leaving 4 bases unmatched. The length of the CDR3 is 17 residues. CDR1 is KGHDR and CDR2 is SFDVKD in the germline V gene. The CDR3 spells CATSDLVGQAYNSPLHF. The CDR3 nucleotides read TGTGCCACCAGTGATTTGGTGGGACAGGCTTATAATTCACCCCTCCACTTT.

V and J are TRBV2 and TRBJ1-5, with TRBD1 as a possible D gene (5 bases). Deletions cut 6 bases from V and 6 bases from J, with 18 bases between. Germline values: CDR1 SNHLY, CDR2 FYNNEI. This CDR3 spans 15 amino acids. CDR3 bases: TGTGCCAGCAGCCGAGAGCGGGGGACGGGTCAGCCCCAGCATTTT. Its protein is CASSRERGTGQPQHF.

The V call is TRBV18, the J call TRBJ2-4; 9 nucleotides align to TRBD1. This CDR3 region has 17 residues. Germline V lookup: CDR1 KGHSH, CDR2 LQKENI. V gave up 3 bases and J gave up 1 base; unmatched junction bases: 7. CDR3 coding DNA: TGTGCCAGCTCACCCCCAAGGACAGGGGCCGCCAAAAACATTCAGTACTTC. Translated, it gives CASSPPRTGAAKNIQYF.

The table lists this clone with a count of one. V and J are TRBV7-6 and TRBJ1-4, with TRBD1 as a possible D gene (6 bases). Trimming removed 4 bases at V and 7 bases at J, with 22 bases between. The length of the CDR3 is 17 residues. Germline CDR1 is SGHVS and CDR2 is FNYEAQ. The CDR3 DNA follows: TGTGCCAGCAGCTCCCGCGGGGGGCAATCGGCTGGTGAAAAACTGTTTTTT. Its translation: CASSSRGGQSAGEKLFF.

The chain has TRBV12-3 or TRBV12-4 and TRBJ1-2; D remains ambiguous. The CDR3 consists of 12 residues. V was shortened by 6 bases and J by 2 bases, with 7 bases between the two germline ends. CDR3 bases: TGTGCCAGCAGACTCGAAAACTATGGCTACACCTTC. It specifies CASRLENYGYTF.

The chain recombines TRBV15 with TRBJ2-7, with 7 bases identical to TRBD2. The length of the CDR3 is 15 residues. CDR1 is LNHNV and CDR2 is YYDKDF in the germline V gene (reference sequence). V lost 0 bases, J lost 5 bases, and 7 bases stayed unmatched. This CDR3 reads CATSREAGENNEQYF. The CDR3 DNA follows: TGTGCCACCAGCAGAGAGGCGGGAGAAAATAACGAGCAGTACTTC. The variable domain in full, with the rest retrieved from reference TRBV15 and TRBJ2-7, is DAMVIQNPRYQVTQFGKPVTLSCSQTLNHNVMYWYQQKSSQAPKLLFHYYDKDFNNEADTPDNFQSRRPNTSFCFLDIRSPGLGDTAMYLCATSREAGENNEQYFGPGTRLTVT.

This sequence joins TRBV5-4 and TRBJ1-6, with TRBD1 as a possible D gene (5 bases). The CDR3 loop spans 17 amino acids. In germline, CDR1 is SGHNT, CDR2 YYREEE (reference sequence). Between the trimmed V and J ends, which lost 4 bases and 13 bases, there was a span of 27 bases. The CDR3, as DNA: TGTGCCAGCAGCCCTACGATCAATGCGTTGGGCCGGGGGCCCCTCCACTTT. As protein: CASSPTINALGRGPLHF.

This sequence joins TRBV9 and TRBJ2-1; no reliable D call. The length of the CDR3 is 15 residues. Germline CDR1 and CDR2: SGDLS and YYNGEE. With 6 bases removed from V and 7 bases from J, the gap between germline ends came to 20 bases. CDR3 in amino acids: CASTPTPSSGNEQFF. The CDR3 coding sequence is TGTGCCAGCACCCCCACCCCCTCTTCCGGGAATGAGCAGTTCTTC.